The T cell receptor (beta chain) described here comes from a study of T cell changes during pregnancy in multiple sclerosis. This table comes from immunoSEQ multiplex PCR, and its TCRdb copy is limited to in-frame clones, with some not included. Among 50,000 or so clones listed, around 92% were seen once. CDR1 is LGHNT, CDR2 FRNRAP, per germline. CDR3 length equals 16 residues. The V and J ends lost 1 base and 5 bases, in that order; junction bases with no gene match: 7. This receptor was obtained from a female donor with multiple sclerosis, enrolled in a pregnancy study. V is TRBV12-5 and J is TRBJ1-5; the match to TRBD1 covers 8 bases. The sequencing used peripheral blood, collected in the third trimester of pregnancy. The chain's CDR3 is CASGLDRGIGDQPQHF. CDR3 bases: TGTGCTAGTGGTTTGGACAGGGGGATAGGGGATCAGCCCCAGCATTTT.